Below, 30 T cell receptor beta chains from the same sample are listed, as sequenced in a study of shared clonotypes between healthy human individuals. Sequenced by immunoSEQ multiplex PCR; TCRdb stores in-frame clones only, minus some. Seen here are over a million clones, approximately 98% observed once, and the top ten hold about 0.45%. The specimen was naive CD4+ T cells sorted from blood. The subset is: CD45RA+ positively selected. The receptors here all came from a man aged 25 to 40 in good health.

The CDR3, as DNA: TGTGCCAGCATGACCCTAGCTAGGAACACTGAAGCTTTCTTT. Encoded protein: CASMTLARNTEAFF. The chain uses TRBV6-1 and TRBJ1-1; D gene unclear. V was clipped by 7 bases and J by 1 base, with 13 bases between them. This CDR3 contains 14 residues. Germline-derived CDR1 and CDR2 are MNHNS and SASEGT.

V usage is TRBV7-8 and J usage is TRBJ2-2, with TRBD2 matching over 11 bases. V lost 5 bases and J lost 0; bases outside the gene matches: 5. Per the germline V gene, CDR1 is SGHVS and CDR2 is FQNEAQ. This CDR3 spans 17 amino acids. The CDR3 sequence is CASSLGLAGTNTGELFF. CDR3 DNA sequence: TGTGCCAGCAGCCTCGGACTAGCGGGTACGAACACCGGGGAGCTGTTTTTT.

The chain combines TRBV6-4 with TRBJ2-7; possible D gene TRBD2, 6 bases. This CDR3 has 15 amino acids. The ends were cut back, 6 bases at V and 1 base at J, with 16 bases in the middle. Germline V lookup: CDR1 MRHNA, CDR2 SNTAGT. The DNA of the CDR3 is TGTGCCAGCAGCCTCACCGGGACTCCTTCCTACGAGCAGTACTTC. Its protein is CASSLTGTPSYEQYF.

The chain is built from TRBV7-9 and TRBJ2-3; TRBD2 might be the D (5 bases). V lost 11 bases to trimming and J lost 3 bases, with 18 bases between them. The germline CDR1 and CDR2 sequences are SEHNR and FQNEAQ (reference sequence). The CDR3 loop spans 14 amino acids. CDR3 protein: CAAIATGNTDTQYF. The CDR3, as DNA: TGTGCCGCAATAGCAACCGGGAATACAGATACGCAGTATTTT.

This chain connects TRBV29-1 to TRBJ1-4; tentative D call: TRBD1 (6 bases). Germline values: CDR1 SQVTM, CDR2 ANQGSEA. CDR3 length equals 13 residues. Trimming removed 5 bases from V and 8 bases from J, with 15 bases in between. CDR3 sequence reads: CSVRRQGIEKLFF. The CDR3 coding sequence is TGCAGCGTTCGGCGGCAGGGGATCGAAAAACTGTTTTTT.

This sequence joins TRBV27 and TRBJ2-7; D possibly corresponds to TRBD1 (6 bases). V was pared by 4 bases and J by 1 base, with 17 bases between. This CDR3 is 16 amino acids long. Germline loops: CDR1 MNHEY, CDR2 SMNVEV (reference sequence). CDR3 loop: CASSSRGTRGSYEQYF. Written as DNA, the CDR3 is TGTGCCAGCAGTTCGAGGGGGACCAGGGGTTCCTACGAGCAGTACTTC.

The J gene is TRBJ1-2, the V gene TRBV10-3; TRBD1 matches at 7 bases. J was trimmed by 3 bases and V by 5 bases; bases with no gene match: 9. This CDR3 contains 15 residues. Germline V lookup: CDR1 ENHRY, CDR2 SYGVKD. The CDR3 protein is CAISKRQGDHYGYTF. In nucleotides, the CDR3 is TGTGCCATCAGTAAGAGACAGGGAGATCACTATGGCTACACCTTC.

The V call is TRBV28, the J call TRBJ2-4, with 9 bases aligning to TRBD1. Trimming at V came to 3 bases and at J to 1 base, leaving 4 bases not matched to a gene. The CDR3 runs 16 residues. CDR1 is MDHEN, CDR2 SYDVKM, per germline. The CDR3 loop reads CASSLYGQGAKNIQYF. CDR3 DNA sequence: TGTGCCAGCAGTTTGTACGGACAGGGGGCCAAAAACATTCAGTACTTC.

The genes are TRBV13 and TRBJ2-1, with 10 bases lining up with TRBD2. Losses at the gene ends were 5 bases for V and 7 bases for J; bases not matched to a gene: 8. This CDR3 has 15 amino acids. Germline lookup yields CDR1 PRHDT and CDR2 FYEKMQ (reference sequence). The CDR3 DNA reads as TGTGCCAGCAGCCCAAGCGGGAGGGCCAGGAATGAGCAGTTCTTC. Translation gives CASSPSGRARNEQFF.

J is TRBJ1-5 and V is TRBV6-1, with D possibly being TRBD1 (5 bases). CDR3 size: 16 residues. V lost 1 base to trimming and J lost 2 bases, with 12 bases between them. Germline CDR1 MNHNS, CDR2 SASEGT. As DNA, the CDR3 is TGTGCCAGCAGTGAAGGGAGGGGCGGTGGCAATCAGCCCCAGCATTTT. Translating gives CASSEGRGGGNQPQHF.

This sequence joins TRBV18 and TRBJ2-7, with 8 bases aligning to TRBD1. This CDR3 has 15 residues. Germline CDR1 is KGHSH and CDR2 is LQKENI. V was clipped by 2 bases and J by 5 bases; unmatched bases: 8. The CDR3 here is CASSPEGQGRHEQYF. For the CDR3, the DNA is TGTGCCAGCTCACCAGAAGGACAGGGTCGGCACGAGCAGTACTTC.

The chain carries TRBV7-9 and TRBJ2-5; D gene ambiguous. The CDR3 consists of 13 residues. With 2 bases removed from V and 4 bases from J, the gap between germline ends came to 8 bases. Germline CDR1 and CDR2: SEHNR and FQNEAQ (reference sequence). CDR3 amino acids: CASSLRAVETQYF. CDR3 coding DNA: TGTGCCAGCAGCTTAAGGGCCGTAGAGACCCAGTACTTC. Full variable domain (rest looked up from reference TRBV7-9 and TRBJ2-5): DTGVSQNPRHKITKRGQNVTFRCDPISEHNRLYWYRQTLGQGPEFLTYFQNEAQLEKSRLLSDRFSAERPKGSFSTLEIQRTEQGDSAMYLCASSLRAVETQYFGPGTRLLVL.

The V and J genes are TRBV6-1 and TRBJ2-7; 9 bases match TRBD2. The CDR3 runs 11 residues. The germline gives CDR1 MNHNS, CDR2 SASEGT. The CDR3 bases are TGTGGTAGCGGGAGAGCCTACGAGCAGTACTTC. Its translation is CGSGRAYEQYF.

The V call is TRBV6-9, the J call TRBJ2-1; maybe TRBD2 (5 bases). Germline CDR1 and CDR2: MNHGY and SVAAGI. V dropped 2 bases and J dropped 5 bases, with 13 bases sitting between them. This CDR3 has 15 residues. The CDR3 loop is CASSYNGVGDNEQFF. CDR3 coding DNA: TGTGCCAGCAGTTATAATGGAGTCGGGGACAATGAGCAGTTCTTC.

The rearrangement uses TRBV7-9 and TRBJ1-3; TRBD1 matches 10 bases. Germline loops: CDR1 SEHNR, CDR2 FQNEAQ (reference sequence). J lost 6 bases, V lost 4 bases, and 6 bases had no gene match. This CDR3 has 15 amino acids. CDR3 in DNA: TGTGCCAGCAGCTCCATCGGACAGGGGGTAAACACCATATATTTT. Encoded protein: CASSSIGQGVNTIYF.

The rearrangement uses TRBV5-4 and TRBJ2-7; TRBD1 agrees at 10 bases. The CDR3 spans 14 residues. Germline V lookup: CDR1 SGHNT, CDR2 YYREEE (reference sequence). V lost 7 bases to trimming and J lost 0 bases; unmatched junction nucleotides: 4. CDR3 residues: CASGRQGASYEQYF. The CDR3 bases are TGTGCCAGCGGACGACAGGGGGCCTCCTACGAGCAGTACTTC.

This chain links TRBV15 with TRBJ2-3, with D tentatively TRBD1 (6 bases). The V end was cut by 3 bases, the J end by 3 bases, with 10 bases between. The germline V gene has CDR1 LNHNV and CDR2 YYDKDF (reference sequence). The CDR3 consists of 14 residues. CDR3 residues: CATSRYDRTDTQYF. The CDR3 DNA follows: TGTGCCACCAGCAGGTATGACAGGACAGATACGCAGTATTTT.

The chain couples TRBV5-1 to TRBJ1-1, with 8 bases that match TRBD1. This CDR3 spans 15 amino acids. Per germline, CDR1 SGHRS and CDR2 YFSETQ. J lost 1 base, V lost 0 bases, and 2 bases had no gene match. The CDR3 nucleotides read TGCGCCAGCAGCTTGGTGGGGACAGGGAACACTGAAGCTTTCTTT. It is translated as CASSLVGTGNTEAFF.

The V gene is TRBV5-1, the J gene TRBJ2-5; D may match TRBD1 or TRBD2 (5 bases each). The CDR3 contains 14 residues. Germline CDR1 reads SGHRS; CDR2 reads YFSETQ. Trimming removed 3 bases from V and 5 bases from J, with 14 bases in between. The CDR3 is CASSSGTPGETQYF. CDR3 in DNA: TGCGCCAGCAGCTCTGGGACCCCGGGGGAGACCCAGTACTTC.

This chain links TRBV5-1 with TRBJ2-7; no clear D gene. This CDR3 is 12 amino acids long. Germline V gene data show CDR1 as SGHRS and CDR2 as YFSETQ. Trimming left V 1 base short and J 5 bases short, with 7 bases between. In nucleotides, the CDR3 is TGCGCCAGCAGCTTGTTTTATGACGAGCAGTACTTC. Translated, it gives CASSLFYDEQYF.

The chain combines TRBV18 with TRBJ2-1; 7 nucleotides align to TRBD1. The CDR3 covers 14 residues. The V gene end was trimmed by 2 bases and the J gene end by 9 bases; junction bases not matched to a gene: 7. Per germline, CDR1 KGHSH and CDR2 LQKENI. The CDR3 loop reads CASSPTGVFVEQFF. The CDR3 region has the DNA TGTGCCAGCTCACCAACAGGGGTATTCGTTGAGCAGTTCTTC.

This chain links TRBV7-9 with TRBJ1-1, with D possibly TRBD1 on 6 matching bases. This CDR3 comprises 15 residues. V shed 3 bases and J shed 0 bases, with 11 bases lying between them. In germline, CDR1 is SEHNR, CDR2 FQNEAQ (reference sequence). The CDR3 DNA reads as TGTGCCAGCAGCTTTGGGACACTCATGAACACTGAAGCTTTCTTT. This codes for CASSFGTLMNTEAFF.

The J gene is TRBJ2-2, the V gene TRBV11-2; D call uncertain. Trimming stripped 1 base from V and 7 bases from J, with 7 bases between. The CDR3 runs 13 residues. Germline V CDR1 and CDR2: SGHAT, FQNNGV. CDR3: CASSLVGSGELFF. CDR3 sequence (DNA): TGTGCCAGCAGCTTAGTTGGCAGCGGGGAGCTGTTTTTT.

The rearrangement links TRBV29-1 to TRBJ2-1; TRBD2 aligns across 12 bases. CDR1 is SQVTM and CDR2 is ANQGSEA in the germline V gene. V trimming: 6 bases; J trimming: 3 bases; junction bases outside the gene matches: 12. This CDR3 spans 17 amino acids. CDR3 region: CSVRGTSGRGDYNEQFF. For the CDR3, the DNA is TGCAGCGTAAGGGGGACTAGCGGGCGTGGGGACTACAATGAGCAGTTCTTC.

This sequence joins TRBV5-4 and TRBJ2-5; D not resolved. Trimming took off 3 bases at V and 2 bases at J, with 11 bases between the two ends. The germline V gene encodes CDR1 SGHNT and CDR2 YYREEE (reference sequence). This CDR3 contains 14 residues. CDR3 nucleotides: TGTGCCAGCAGCTGGAAGACGGGTCAAGAGACCCAGTACTTC. Its protein product is CASSWKTGQETQYF.

This clone has a single count. J is TRBJ2-5 and V is TRBV6-6, with 7 nucleotides matching TRBD2. The CDR3 totals 14 residues. Germline CDR1 and CDR2: MNHNY and SVGAGI (reference sequence). V lost 7 bases, J lost 1 base, and 6 bases stayed unmatched. The CDR3 DNA reads as TGTGCCAGCAATGAGGGAGGGAGCCAAGAGACCCAGTACTTC. Encoded protein: CASNEGGSQETQYF.

This clone was detected only once. The chain uses TRBV28 and TRBJ2-1; perhaps D is TRBD1 or TRBD2 (5 bases each). CDR1 and CDR2 from the germline V gene are MDHEN and SYDVKM. CDR3 length equals 16 residues. Trimming stripped 8 bases from V and 1 base from J, with 18 bases between. CDR3: CASRGGSTLSYNEQFF. Here the CDR3 DNA reads TGTGCCAGCCGTGGGGGAAGTACTCTTTCCTACAATGAGCAGTTCTTC. Using reference TRBV28 and TRBJ2-1 for the parts outside the CDR3, the full variable domain is DVKVTQSSRYLVKRTGEKVFLECVQDMDHENMFWYRQDPGLGLRLIYFSYDVKMKEKGDIPEGYSVSREKKERFSLILESASTNQTSMYLCASRGGSTLSYNEQFFGPGTRLTVL.

The CDR3 sequence is CASTRYEGGLFYEQYF. In DNA form, the CDR3 reads TGTGCCAGCACCCGATACGAGGGGGGATTATTCTACGAGCAGTACTTC. J is TRBJ2-7 and V is TRBV28; D tentatively fits TRBD1 or TRBD2 (6 bases each). The V gene lost 7 bases and the J gene lost 3 bases, with 22 bases spanning the gap. Germline CDR1 MDHEN, CDR2 SYDVKM. CDR3 size: 16 residues.

The CDR3 spells CASSLRAARNEQFF. In DNA, the CDR3 is TGTGCCAGCAGTTTAAGGGCAGCCCGCAATGAGCAGTTCTTC. This rearrangement joins TRBV27 to TRBJ2-1; D gene ambiguous. Germline CDR1 is MNHEY and CDR2 is SMNVEV (reference sequence). The CDR3 totals 14 residues. The ends were cut back, 2 bases at V and 6 bases at J, with 11 bases in the middle.

The rearrangement links TRBV6-5 to TRBJ1-2; 7 bases fit TRBD1. CDR3 length: 16 amino acids. V trimming: 0 bases; J trimming: 8 bases; junction bases outside the gene matches: 12. Germline CDR1 MNHEY, CDR2 SVGAGI. The CDR3 sequence is CASSYSWTGMLYGYTF. The DNA for the CDR3 is TGTGCCAGCAGTTACTCGTGGACAGGAATGCTTTACGGCTACACCTTC.